A single sample gave rise to the 5 T cell receptor beta chains below, sequenced in a study of shared clonotypes between healthy human individuals. Data came from immunoSEQ multiplex PCR; TCRdb stores just in-frame clones and leaves some out. The sample carries roughly 1,100,000 clones, about three quarters recorded once. The sequencing sample was made of memory CD4+ T cells sorted from blood. Subset indicated: CD45RA-negative fraction. The receptors shown here come from a young man in good health.

The chain is built from TRBV4-2 and TRBJ2-1; 15 bases map to TRBD2. Trimming took 4 bases from V and 7 from J; bases not matched to a gene: 5. CDR1 is LGHNA and CDR2 is YNFKEQ in the germline V gene. The CDR3 is 16 residues long. Written as DNA, the CDR3 is TGTGCCAGCAGCCCGAGGACTAGCGGGGGGGCAAATGAGCAGTTCTTC. Its protein product is CASSPRTSGGANEQFF.

This clone was counted at least ten times. The chain has TRBV18 and TRBJ1-4; possible D gene TRBD1, 5 bases. The CDR3 has 14 residues. The V end lost 2 bases, the J end lost 7 bases, and 11 bases lay between the germline ends. Germline-derived CDR1 and CDR2 are KGHSH and LQKENI. CDR3 coding DNA: TGTGCCAGCTCACCAACGGGGGACGGTGAAAAACTGTTTTTT. Amino acids: CASSPTGDGEKLFF. The entire variable domain, with the rest obtained from reference TRBV18 and TRBJ1-4, is as follows: NAGVMQNPRHLVRRRGQEARLRCSPMKGHSHVYWYRQLPEEGLKFMVYLQKENIIDESGMPKERFSAEFPKEGPSILRIQQVVRGDSAAYFCASSPTGDGEKLFFGSGTQLSVL.

This rearrangement joins TRBV7-3 to TRBJ1-6; a possible D gene is TRBD1 (6 bases). Germline assignment: CDR1 SGHTA and CDR2 FQGTGA. V was trimmed by 5 bases and J by 7 bases, leaving 12 bases between them. CDR3 length: 14 amino acids. The CDR3 bases are TGTGCCAGCAGCGCGCAGGGACACAATTCACCCCTCCACTTT. Residues: CASSAQGHNSPLHF. The full variable domain, rest sourced from reference TRBV7-3 and TRBJ1-6, is GAGVSQTPSNKVTEKGKYVELRCDPISGHTALYWYRQSLGQGPEFLIYFQGTGAADDSGLPNDRFFAVRPEGSVSTLKIQRTERGDSAVYLCASSAQGHNSPLHFGNGTRLTVT.

The table lists this clone with a count of one. V gene TRBV29-1 combines with J gene TRBJ2-5; 8 bases map to TRBD2. Trimming took 5 bases from V and 5 from J; bases not matched to a gene: 7. Germline CDR1 SQVTM, CDR2 ANQGSEA. The CDR3 extends over 13 amino acids. The CDR3 region has the DNA TGCAGCGTTCGGAGCGGGGGAGGGGAGACCCAGTACTTC. Amino acids: CSVRSGGGETQYF.

The chain employs TRBV19 and TRBJ1-2; D might be TRBD1 (5 bases). Germline CDR1 is LNHDA and CDR2 is SQIVND (reference sequence). V was pared by 7 bases and J by 8 bases, with 17 bases between. This CDR3 comprises 13 residues. The CDR3 region has the DNA TGTGCCAGTAACCCGAAGGGACCTGGGGGCTACACCTTC. Translating it yields CASNPKGPGGYTF.